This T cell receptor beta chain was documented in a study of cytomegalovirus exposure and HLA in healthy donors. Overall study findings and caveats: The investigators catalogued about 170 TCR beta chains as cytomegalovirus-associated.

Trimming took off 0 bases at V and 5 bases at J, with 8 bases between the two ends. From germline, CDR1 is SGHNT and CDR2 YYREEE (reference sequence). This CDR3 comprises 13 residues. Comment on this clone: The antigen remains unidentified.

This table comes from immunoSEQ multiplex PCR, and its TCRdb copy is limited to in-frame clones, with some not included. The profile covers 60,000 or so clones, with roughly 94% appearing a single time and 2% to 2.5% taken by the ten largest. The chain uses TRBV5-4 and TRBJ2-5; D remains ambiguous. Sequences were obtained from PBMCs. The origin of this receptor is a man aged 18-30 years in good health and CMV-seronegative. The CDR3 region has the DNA TGTGCCAGCAGCTTGGACCCCCGGGAGACCCAGTACTTC. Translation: CASSLDPRETQYF.